This T cell receptor (beta chain) was found in a study of monozygotic twins with inflammatory bowel disease (dated by TCRdb to the late 2010s). The study in broad terms: The complete study included roughly 30 monozygotic twin pairs: 19 IBD-discordant Danish pairs and nine German pairs, of which four were IBD-concordant and five were IBD-discordant. Each individual had, on average, about 151 000 unique TCRalpha sequences and 181 000 unique TCRbeta sequences available for analysis. The search for disease-associated traits relied mainly on comparing, within discordant pairs, IBD patients with their genetically identical healthy co-twins.

From each donor, a roughly 2.7 ml peripheral blood sample was collected into PAXgene tubes and kept at -80 degrees C. Without any T cell sorting, total RNA was extracted from whole blood using the PAXgene blood miRNA kit on an automated QIAcube. Peripheral blood from monozygotic twin pairs concordant or discordant for inflammatory bowel disease was subjected to deep TCRalpha and TCRbeta repertoire profiling with unique molecular barcoding. Smoking habits were recorded for all twin pairs, and individuals were classified as current, former or never smokers. Notes on this clonotype: No antigen is known for it.

CDR1 and CDR2 (SQVTM, ANQGSEA) derive from the germline V gene. The CDR3, from cysteine to phenylalanine, totals 12 residues. The DNA is unrecorded. Libraries were made using 5' RACE. For each TCR library, 3,500 to 4,000 ng of total RNA was used. For each sample, cDNA synthesis was carried out in eight separate reactions using SMARTScribe reverse transcriptase. During cDNA synthesis, template switching was used to introduce unique molecular identifiers that contained a 6-nucleotide sample barcode. Amplification of TCRalpha and TCRbeta cDNA involved two nested PCRs of 16 and 9 cycles, and each PCR was followed by bead purification. Before amplification, the cDNA was both treated with uracil DNA-glycosylase and purified with the QIAquick PCR purification kit. The second PCR was the step at which Illumina TruSeq-compatible adapters and sample-specific barcodes were added. TapeStation and Qubit were used to check library quality and concentration, and roughly 4.8 ng of each library went into the pool. The pooled libraries were sequenced with 2 x 100 bp reads and custom sequencing primers on an Illumina HiSeq2500 single-index Rapid Run. The authors' analysis ran thus. MiGEC version 1.2.6 was used for UMI-based consensus assembly to correct PCR and sequencing errors. MiXCR version 2.1.1 handled V(D)J alignment, clonotype assembly and CDR3 extraction. To normalise gene usage, clonotype sharing and MAIT/NKT TCR abundance, the top 1000, 10 000 and 20 000 clonotypes in each sample were analysed. Diversity was computed as the inverse Simpson index with the vegan R package after downsampling to 27 000 UMIs. Paired Mann-Whitney U tests were applied to discordant twin pairs, and Benjamini-Hochberg correction was used for multiple testing. The reads went through TCRdb reprocessing, and each CDR3 protein sequence gets one entry with no DNA. The V and J calls and clone size are TCRdb's, not the authors'. The table of this sample itemizes about 160,000 distinct CDR3 sequences. Approximately 3% of the sample lies in the top ten.

Overall results and qualifications from the work: Background noise and inter-individual variability may have been introduced into the repertoires by the differing immunosuppressive treatments among patients. No single strong signal or clonotype linked to IBD turned up in the results, so the idea that one exists was not supported. TCRbeta repertoire diversity, by inverse Simpson index, was decreased in IBD patients compared with their healthy co-twins. Concordant and discordant twins showed no difference in repertoire similarity, possibly because of limited statistical power. Compared with healthy twins, IBD patients shared fewer clonotypes with other individuals, and the difference was most pronounced in patients with signs of disease activity. Distinction between different T cell subtypes could not be achieved in the analysis.

The chain employs TRBV29-1 and TRBJ2-5; there is no DNA to check the TCRdb D call of TRBD1. Sequenced: blood. The sequence derives from a human donor with ulcerative colitis or Crohn's disease, or a healthy co-twin of an affected twin (not recorded which). The CDR3 in this case is CSVEYGRETQYF.